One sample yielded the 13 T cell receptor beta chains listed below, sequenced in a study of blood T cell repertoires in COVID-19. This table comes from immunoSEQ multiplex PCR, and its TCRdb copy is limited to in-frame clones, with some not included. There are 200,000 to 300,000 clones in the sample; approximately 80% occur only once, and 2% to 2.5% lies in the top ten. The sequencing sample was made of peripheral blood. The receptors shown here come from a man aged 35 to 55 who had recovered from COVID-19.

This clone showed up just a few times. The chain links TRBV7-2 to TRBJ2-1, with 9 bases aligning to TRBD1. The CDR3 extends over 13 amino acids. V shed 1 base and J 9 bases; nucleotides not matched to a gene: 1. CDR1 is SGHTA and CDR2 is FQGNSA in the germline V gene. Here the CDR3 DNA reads TGTGCCAGCAGCTTAGGACAGGGGGTTGAGCAGTTCTTC. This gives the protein CASSLGQGVEQFF.

CDR3 sequence: CASSQSASRATNTEAFF. Here the CDR3 DNA reads TGCGCCAGCAGCCAAAGCGCGAGCAGGGCTACGAACACTGAAGCTTTCTTT. V and J are TRBV4-3 and TRBJ1-1; D perhaps matches TRBD1 (5 bases). The CDR3 loop spans 17 amino acids. V lost 2 bases and J 1 base, leaving 17 bases between the germline ends. Germline V gives CDR1 LGHNA, CDR2 YSLEER.

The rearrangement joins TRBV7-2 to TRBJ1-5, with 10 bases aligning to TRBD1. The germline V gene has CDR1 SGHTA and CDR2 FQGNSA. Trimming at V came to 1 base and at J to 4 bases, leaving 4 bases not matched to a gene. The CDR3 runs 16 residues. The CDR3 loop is CASSLVGTGVNQPQHF. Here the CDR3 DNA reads TGTGCCAGCAGCTTAGTTGGGACAGGGGTAAATCAGCCCCAGCATTTT. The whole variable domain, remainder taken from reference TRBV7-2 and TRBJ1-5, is GAGVSQSPSNKVTEKGKDVELRCDPISGHTALYWYRQSLGQGLEFLIYFQGNSAPDKSGLPSDRFSAERTGGSVSTLTIQRTQQEDSAVYLCASSLVGTGVNQPQHFGDGTRLSIL.

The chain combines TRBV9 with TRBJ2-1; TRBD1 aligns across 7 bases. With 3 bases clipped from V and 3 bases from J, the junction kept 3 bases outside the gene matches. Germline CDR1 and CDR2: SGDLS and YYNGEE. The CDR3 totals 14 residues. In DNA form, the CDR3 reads TGTGCCAGCAGCGCCCGGGACAGCTACAATGAGCAGTTCTTC. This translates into CASSARDSYNEQFF.

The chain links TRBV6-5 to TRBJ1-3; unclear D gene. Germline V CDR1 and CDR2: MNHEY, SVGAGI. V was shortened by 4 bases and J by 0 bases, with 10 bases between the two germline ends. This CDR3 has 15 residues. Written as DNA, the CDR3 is TGTGCCAGCAGTTCCATAAGGAGCTCTGGAAACACCATATATTTT. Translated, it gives CASSSIRSSGNTIYF.

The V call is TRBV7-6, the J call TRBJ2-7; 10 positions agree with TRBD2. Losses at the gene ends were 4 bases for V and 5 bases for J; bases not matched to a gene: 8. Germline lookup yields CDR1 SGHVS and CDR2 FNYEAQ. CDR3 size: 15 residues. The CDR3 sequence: CASSSGLAGADEQYF. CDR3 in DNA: TGTGCCAGCAGCTCGGGGCTAGCGGGAGCAGACGAGCAGTACTTC.

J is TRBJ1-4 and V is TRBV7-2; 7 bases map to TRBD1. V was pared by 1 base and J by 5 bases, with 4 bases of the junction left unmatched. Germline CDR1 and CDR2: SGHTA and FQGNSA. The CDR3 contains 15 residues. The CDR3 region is CASSLVKGANEKLFF. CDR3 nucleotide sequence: TGTGCCAGCAGCTTAGTGAAGGGGGCGAATGAAAAACTGTTTTTT. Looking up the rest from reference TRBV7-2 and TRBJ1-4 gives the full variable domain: GAGVSQSPSNKVTEKGKDVELRCDPISGHTALYWYRQSLGQGLEFLIYFQGNSAPDKSGLPSDRFSAERTGGSVSTLTIQRTQQEDSAVYLCASSLVKGANEKLFFGSGTQLSVL.

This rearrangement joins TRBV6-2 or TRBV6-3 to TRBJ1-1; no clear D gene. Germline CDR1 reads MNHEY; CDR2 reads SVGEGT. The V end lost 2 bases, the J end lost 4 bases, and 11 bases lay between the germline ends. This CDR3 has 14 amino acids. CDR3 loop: CASSYTRQGTEAFF. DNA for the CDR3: TGTGCCAGCAGTTACACTAGACAAGGCACTGAAGCTTTCTTT.

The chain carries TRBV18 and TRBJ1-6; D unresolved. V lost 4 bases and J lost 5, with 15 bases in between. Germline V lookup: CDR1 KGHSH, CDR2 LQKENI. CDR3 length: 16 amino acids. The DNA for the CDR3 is TGTGCCAGCTCACTTTTGCCCACAGTAAATAATTCACCCCTCCACTTT. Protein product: CASSLLPTVNNSPLHF.

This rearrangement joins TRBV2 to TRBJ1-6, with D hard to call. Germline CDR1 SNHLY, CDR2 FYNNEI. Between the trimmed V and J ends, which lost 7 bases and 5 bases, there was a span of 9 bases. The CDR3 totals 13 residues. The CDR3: CASTKEDNSPLHF. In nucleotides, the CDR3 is TGTGCCAGCACGAAAGAGGATAATTCACCCCTCCACTTT.

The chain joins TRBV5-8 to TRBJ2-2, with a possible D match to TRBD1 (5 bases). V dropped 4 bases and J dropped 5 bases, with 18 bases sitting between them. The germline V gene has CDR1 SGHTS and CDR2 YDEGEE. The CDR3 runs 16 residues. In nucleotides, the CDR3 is TGTGCCAGCAGCCTACTCAGGCAGGGTGGGACCGGGGAGCTGTTTTTT. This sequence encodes CASSLLRQGGTGELFF. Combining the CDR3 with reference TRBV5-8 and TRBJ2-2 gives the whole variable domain EAGVTQSPTHLIKTRGQQATLRCSPISGHTSVYWYQQALGLGLQFLLWYDEGEERNRGNFPPRFSGRQFPNYSSELNVNALELEDSALYLCASSLLRQGGTGELFFGEGSRLTVL.

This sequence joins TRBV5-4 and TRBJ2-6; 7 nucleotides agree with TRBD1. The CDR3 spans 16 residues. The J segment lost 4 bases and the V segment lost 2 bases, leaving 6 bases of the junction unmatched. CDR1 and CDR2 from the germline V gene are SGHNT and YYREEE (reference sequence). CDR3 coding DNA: TGTGCCAGCAGCTTTAACAGGGGTTCAGGGGCCAACGTCCTGACTTTC. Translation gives CASSFNRGSGANVLTF.

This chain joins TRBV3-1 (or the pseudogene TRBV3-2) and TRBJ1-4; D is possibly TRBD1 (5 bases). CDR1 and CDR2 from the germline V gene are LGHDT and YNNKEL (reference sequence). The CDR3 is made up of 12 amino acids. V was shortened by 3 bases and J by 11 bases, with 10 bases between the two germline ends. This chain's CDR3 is CASSHGRAKLFF. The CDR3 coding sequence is TGTGCCAGCAGCCACGGCAGGGCCAAACTGTTTTTT.